The next 7 T cell receptor beta chains were all read from a single sample in a study of CD8 T cells in Susac syndrome. Random-hexamer reverse transcription was applied to roughly 0.45 to 1 ug RNA. TCRdb analysed the immunoSEQ multiplex PCR reads with MiXCR anew, one entry per CDR3 protein. The table shows around 70,000 distinct CDR3 sequences, with 94% occurring only once. Input material: CD8+ T cells from PBMCs. The receptors were gathered from a human donor with multiple sclerosis.

In DNA form, the CDR3 reads TGTGCCAGCAGCCCCCACGTAGCGGGGGCCTACAATGAGCAGTTCTTC. As protein: CASSPHVAGAYNEQFF. The genes are TRBV6-4 and TRBJ2-1; TRBD2 matches at 9 bases. Germline CDR1 reads MRHNA; CDR2 reads SNTAGT. J lost 2 bases, V lost 6 bases, and 8 bases had no gene match. The CDR3 extends over 16 amino acids.

This chain links TRBV29-1 with TRBJ2-7; 12 bases line up with TRBD2. CDR3 length: 19 amino acids. Germline trimming cut 1 base from V and 0 bases from J; bases unmatched to any gene: 13. CDR1 is SQVTM, CDR2 ANQGSEA, per germline. CDR3 sequence reads: CSVEAPGLAGGPFSYEQYF. CDR3 DNA sequence: TGCAGCGTTGAAGCCCCGGGCCTAGCGGGAGGGCCGTTCTCCTACGAGCAGTACTTC.

The V gene is TRBV29-1, the J gene TRBJ2-7; D is perhaps TRBD2 (5 bases). V lost 1 base and J 3 bases, leaving 13 bases between the germline ends. The CDR3 runs to 14 residues. CDR1 SQVTM and CDR2 ANQGSEA come from the germline V gene. CDR3 region: CSVEAGSPGYEQYF. The CDR3 bases are TGCAGCGTTGAAGCGGGATCGCCAGGCTACGAGCAGTACTTC.

CDR3 in amino acids: CASNSGANVLTF. The CDR3 DNA reads TGTGCCAGCAACTCTGGGGCCAACGTCCTGACTTTC. The J gene is TRBJ2-6, the V gene TRBV9; D gene unclear. The V gene's germline CDR1 is SGDLS and CDR2 YYNGEE. The V gene lost 6 bases and the J gene lost 0 bases, with 1 base spanning the gap. The CDR3 runs 12 residues.

This sequence joins TRBV2 and TRBJ1-1, with D tentatively TRBD1 (5 bases). Trimming cost V 1 base and J 1 base, with 16 bases left between them. Germline loops: CDR1 SNHLY, CDR2 FYNNEI. This CDR3 is built from 17 residues. CDR3 protein: CASSEVLSLTANTEAFF. DNA of the CDR3: TGTGCCAGCAGTGAAGTATTGTCCCTGACAGCGAACACTGAAGCTTTCTTT.

The chain carries TRBV4-3 and TRBJ2-7; D gene unclear. There are 16 residues in the CDR3. Deletions cut 1 base from V and 2 bases from J, with 15 bases between. Germline-derived CDR1 and CDR2 are LGHNA and YSLEER. CDR3 sequence: CASSQANSPDTYEQYF. The CDR3 DNA reads TGCGCCAGCAGCCAAGCAAATAGTCCCGACACCTACGAGCAGTACTTC.

The rearrangement links TRBV29-1 to TRBJ2-6, with a possible D match to TRBD2 (6 bases). Trimming took off 3 bases at V and 0 bases at J, with 9 bases between the two ends. Germline V lookup: CDR1 SQVTM, CDR2 ANQGSEA. The CDR3 runs to 15 residues. As DNA, the CDR3 is TGCAGCGTTGATGCGGAGGGCTCTGGGGCCAACGTCCTGACTTTC. As protein: CSVDAEGSGANVLTF.